The T cell receptor (beta chain) under discussion was sequenced for a study of shared clonotypes between healthy human individuals. As for the study in general: CD4 naive and CD4 memory each took three plates per donor, while CD8 naive took two and CD8 memory one.

Naive CD8 cells lacked CD45RO, underwent positive selection for CCR7 and left out terminally differentiated effector memory CD45RA+ cells. Sequenced by immunoSEQ multiplex PCR; TCRdb stores in-frame clones only, minus some. The sample shows 750,000 to 1,000,000 clones, 85% to 95% of them seen only once. Germline V CDR1 and CDR2: MDHEN, SYDVKM. The CDR3 totals 15 residues. With 5 bases clipped from V and 6 bases from J, the junction kept 10 bases outside the gene matches. J is TRBJ1-5 and V is TRBV28; 7 bases line up with TRBD1. The clonotype originates from a man aged 25 to 40 in good health. The specimen was naive CD8+ T cells sorted from blood. The CDR3 region is CASSPRGGPFQPQHF. The CDR3, as DNA: TGTGCCAGCAGTCCCAGGGGGGGCCCGTTTCAGCCCCAGCATTTT.